These 29 T cell receptor beta chains share one sample of origin, sequenced in a study of spatial heterogeneity in lung cancer (dated by TCRdb to between 2018 and 2020). The library was made by 5' RACE. The sequencer listed for this sample is NextSeq 500. TCRdb trimmed public reads at Q25 via fastp, called clones via MiXCR and kept in-frame beta chains. Rows matching on CDR3 protein sequence are summarized as one entry with the most common DNA and genes. The sample table shows about 60,000 distinct CDR3 sequences, and 7% to 10% are seen once. The biggest ten clones account for less than 15% of the sample. The time point label, as the study defines it: sample taken at primary tumor resection. Without any cell sorting, TCR sequencing was performed on whole RNA extracted either from tumor and nontumor lung tissue or from cryopreserved PBMC samples. The material was PBMCs, obtained at surgery. Receptors originate from a female donor with early-stage non-small cell lung cancer.

This clonotype was observed a few times. The gene calls are TRBV19 and TRBJ2-2; D gene unclear. V shed 7 bases and J shed 0 bases, with 9 bases lying between them. The V gene's germline CDR1 is LNHDA and CDR2 SQIVND (reference sequence). The CDR3 length is 14 residues. The CDR3 region is CASKTASNTGELFF. CDR3 nucleotides: TGTGCCAGTAAAACGGCATCGAACACCGGGGAGCTGTTTTTT.

This clonotype came up many times. The J gene is TRBJ2-5, the V gene TRBV4-1; TRBD2 is a possible D gene (6 bases). The germline V gene encodes CDR1 MGHRA and CDR2 YSYEKL. The V end lost 3 bases, the J end lost 4 bases, and 15 bases lay between the germline ends. CDR3 length: 15 residues. CDR3 sequence: CASSQMEGPGETQYF. CDR3 nucleotide sequence: TGCGCCAGCAGCCAGATGGAGGGCCCAGGAGAGACCCAGTACTTC.

This clonotype was recorded many times. J is TRBJ1-3 and V is TRBV28; perhaps TRBD1 as D (5 bases). The V gene lost 3 bases and the J gene lost 0 bases, with 9 bases spanning the gap. Germline-derived CDR1 and CDR2 are MDHEN and SYDVKM. This CDR3 has 15 amino acids. The CDR3 nucleotides read TGTGCCAGCAGTTTGGACATACTCTCTGGAAACACCATATATTTT. Translated, it gives CASSLDILSGNTIYF.

This clonotype came up a few times. In DNA form, the CDR3 reads TGCAGTGCTAGAGTAGCGGGGATAAACAATGAGCAGTTCTTC. Translated, it gives CSARVAGINNEQFF. The genes are TRBV20-1 and TRBJ2-1, with 8 bases fitting TRBD2. Losses at the gene ends were 1 base for V and 5 bases for J; bases not matched to a gene: 4. Germline V lookup: CDR1 DFQATT, CDR2 SNEGSKA (reference sequence). The CDR3 is made up of 14 amino acids.

This clonotype was observed many times. The chain uses TRBV6-4 and TRBJ2-2; D possibly uses TRBD1 or TRBD2 (5 bases each). Germline V CDR1 and CDR2: MRHNA, SNTAGT. The CDR3 spans 16 residues. V gave up 2 bases and J gave up 4 bases, with 14 bases separating them. CDR3 sequence: CASSDGQPGTTGELFF. CDR3 coding DNA: TGTGCCAGCAGTGACGGTCAACCGGGGACCACCGGGGAGCTGTTTTTT.

The genes are TRBV4-2 and TRBJ2-5, with 9 bases lining up with TRBD2. Losses at the gene ends were 1 base for V and 5 bases for J; bases not matched to a gene: 14. Germline CDR1 reads LGHNA; CDR2 reads YNFKEQ. The CDR3 extends over 18 amino acids. The CDR3 spells CASSQVGSGSHLQETQYF. As DNA, the CDR3 is TGTGCCAGCAGCCAAGTAGGTAGCGGGAGTCACCTACAGGAGACCCAGTACTTC.

The chain recombines TRBV7-3 with TRBJ1-6; the match to TRBD1 covers 12 bases. The CDR3 consists of 15 residues. Germline CDR1 is SGHTA and CDR2 is FQGTGA. The ends lost 2 bases at V and 10 bases at J; junction bases unmatched: 3. CDR3: CASSLGTGGESPLHF. For the CDR3, the DNA is TGTGCCAGCAGCTTAGGGACAGGGGGCGAATCACCCCTCCACTTT.

The sample holds many counts of this clonotype. The rearrangement links TRBV18 to TRBJ2-4; D is unresolved. This CDR3 spans 14 amino acids. V dropped 3 bases and J dropped 5 bases, with 11 bases sitting between them. Germline values: CDR1 KGHSH, CDR2 LQKENI. The CDR3 DNA is TGTGCCAGCTCACCCGGACCTCAGGAAAACATTCAGTACTTC. Its translation is CASSPGPQENIQYF.

The chain has TRBV6-5 and TRBJ1-6; D gene unclear. The V gene's germline CDR1 is MNHEY and CDR2 SVGAGI. V lost 8 bases to trimming and J lost 6 bases, with 14 bases between them. This CDR3 contains 14 residues. The CDR3 DNA reads as TGTGCCAGCCGCGCCGGTGCGGGTAATTCACCCCTCCACTTT. Translated: CASRAGAGNSPLHF.

This clonotype showed up just a few times. This chain uses TRBV5-1 with TRBJ1-6; D possibly corresponds to TRBD1 (6 bases). The V gene's germline CDR1 is SGHRS and CDR2 YFSETQ. Trimming cost V 0 bases and J 5 bases, with 12 bases left between them. This CDR3 spans 16 amino acids. DNA for the CDR3: TGCGCCAGCAGCTTGGCTGGACAGATGGATAATTCACCCCTCCACTTT. This gives the protein CASSLAGQMDNSPLHF.

At least ten counts were recorded for this clonotype. The V call is TRBV29-1, the J call TRBJ1-2, with 10 nucleotides matching TRBD1. Germline CDR1 reads SQVTM; CDR2 reads ANQGSEA. The CDR3 extends over 12 amino acids. The V and J ends lost 3 bases and 8 bases, in that order; junction bases with no gene match: 3. The CDR3 here is CSVEGQGKGYTF. In nucleotides, the CDR3 is TGCAGCGTTGAGGGACAGGGGAAAGGCTACACCTTC.

This clonotype has just a few counts. This chain links TRBV7-3 with TRBJ1-1, with 7 bases matching TRBD1. The CDR3 contains 17 residues. V gave up 1 base and J gave up 3 bases; unmatched junction bases: 11. CDR1 and CDR2 from the germline V gene are SGHTA and FQGTGA. The DNA of the CDR3 is TGTGCCAGCAGCTTAAGGCCCCCGGACAGGTTGGACACTGAAGCTTTCTTT. It specifies CASSLRPPDRLDTEAFF.

Note on this clonotype: This may be a read error, as it is one base from a much larger clone. This chain joins TRBV10-3 and TRBJ2-3, with 9 nucleotides matching TRBD1. CDR3 length: 13 amino acids. The V gene's germline CDR1 is ENHRY and CDR2 SYGVKD. Here the CDR3 DNA reads TGTGCCACTCAACAGGGGGCTAGAGATTCGCAGTATTTT. Its translation is CATQQGARDSQYF.

This clonotype was seen ten or more times. The rearrangement links TRBV7-3 to TRBJ2-5, with D tentatively TRBD1 or TRBD2 (5 bases each). Germline V gives CDR1 SGHTA, CDR2 FQGTGA. The CDR3 is 15 amino acids. V was pared by 3 bases and J by 5 bases, with 16 bases between. CDR3 coding DNA: TGTGCCAGCAGCTTGGGAAACGGGGCTGGGGAGACCCAGTACTTC. Its translation: CASSLGNGAGETQYF. The full variable domain, rest sourced from reference TRBV7-3 and TRBJ2-5, is GAGVSQTPSNKVTEKGKYVELRCDPISGHTALYWYRQSLGQGPEFLIYFQGTGAADDSGLPNDRFFAVRPEGSVSTLKIQRTERGDSAVYLCASSLGNGAGETQYFGPGTRLLVL.

This clonotype was recorded many times. V is TRBV4-2 and J is TRBJ2-7; 8 nucleotides match TRBD1. This CDR3 region has 13 residues. The junction had 4 bases not matched to a gene; V was cut back by 3 bases and J by 6 bases. Germline loops: CDR1 LGHNA, CDR2 YNFKEQ. The DNA for the CDR3 is TGTGCCAGCAGCCAGCGGACAGGGTTCGAGCAGTACTTC. Translating it yields CASSQRTGFEQYF.

The chain is built from TRBV3-1 and TRBJ1-5; perhaps TRBD1 as D (6 bases). Germline CDR1 reads LGHDT; CDR2 reads YNNKEL (reference sequence). CDR3 size: 16 residues. Trimming removed 1 base at V and 7 bases at J, with 17 bases between. The CDR3 loop reads CASSQASLQGNQPQHF. CDR3 sequence (DNA): TGTGCCAGCAGCCAAGCCAGCTTACAGGGTAACCAGCCCCAGCATTTT.

This clonotype was observed a few times. The rearrangement links TRBV10-3 to TRBJ1-5; maybe TRBD1 (6 bases). Trimming removed 2 bases from V and 11 bases from J, with 10 bases in between. CDR1 is ENHRY and CDR2 is SYGVKD in the germline V gene. The CDR3 covers 12 residues. The chain's CDR3 is CAISEGGRAQHF. The CDR3 region has the DNA TGTGCCATCAGTGAGGGGGGCAGGGCCCAGCATTTT.

The sample holds many counts of this clonotype. The J gene is TRBJ2-1, the V gene TRBV27, with D maybe TRBD1 (6 bases). Trimming took off 1 base at V and 4 bases at J, with 8 bases between the two ends. Germline V gene data show CDR1 as MNHEY and CDR2 as SMNVEV (reference sequence). There are 14 residues in the CDR3. The CDR3 is CASSLWGQYNEQFF. The CDR3 nucleotides read TGTGCCAGCAGTTTATGGGGGCAATACAATGAGCAGTTCTTC.

This clonotype was recorded many times. The chain employs TRBV29-1 and TRBJ2-7; TRBD1 matches at 7 bases. Germline CDR1 and CDR2: SQVTM and ANQGSEA. The V gene end was trimmed by 6 bases and the J gene end by 3 bases; junction bases not matched to a gene: 5. The CDR3 is made up of 12 amino acids. The CDR3 DNA is TGCAGCGTAACCCGGGACAGCTACGAGCAGTACTTC. It codes for CSVTRDSYEQYF.

The chain joins TRBV10-3 to TRBJ2-1; TRBD2 matches 7 bases. The length of the CDR3 is 13 residues. Per germline, CDR1 ENHRY and CDR2 SYGVKD. J lost 5 bases, V lost 5 bases, and 3 bases had no gene match. The chain's CDR3 is CAISSGTNNEQFF. DNA for the CDR3: TGTGCCATCAGTTCCGGGACTAACAATGAGCAGTTCTTC.

This clonotype was seen repeatedly, ten times or more. The V and J genes are TRBV7-2 and TRBJ2-5; D is unresolved. With 5 bases removed from V and 0 bases from J, the gap between germline ends came to 10 bases. Per the germline V gene, CDR1 is SGHTA and CDR2 is FQGNSA. The CDR3 contains 14 residues. The CDR3 DNA sequence: TGTGCCAGCAGCATCTTCCGGTACCAAGAGACCCAGTACTTC. Its protein product is CASSIFRYQETQYF. The full variable domain, in which reference TRBV7-2 and TRBJ2-5 provide the parts outside the CDR3, is GAGVSQSPSNKVTEKGKDVELRCDPISGHTALYWYRQSLGQGLEFLIYFQGNSAPDKSGLPSDRFSAERTGGSVSTLTIQRTQQEDSAVYLCASSIFRYQETQYFGPGTRLLVL.

The chain is built from TRBV4-1 and TRBJ1-1, with D possibly TRBD1 on 6 matching bases. Germline CDR1 and CDR2: MGHRA and YSYEKL. V was clipped by 4 bases and J by 4 bases, with 16 bases between them. The CDR3 extends over 15 amino acids. The CDR3, as DNA: TGCGCCAGCAGCCTCAGGGGAGGGTCGAGCACTGAAGCTTTCTTT. It yields the protein CASSLRGGSSTEAFF.

The gene calls are TRBV12-3 or TRBV12-4 and TRBJ1-2; 9 nucleotides agree with TRBD1. V dropped 0 bases and J dropped 13; count of bases not matched to a gene: 9. The CDR3 runs 14 residues. The CDR3 reads CASSLAGRQGGPTF. In DNA form, the CDR3 reads TGTGCCAGCAGTTTAGCGGGGAGACAGGGGGGACCCACCTTC.

This chain connects TRBV7-3 to TRBJ2-3; D perhaps matches TRBD2 (6 bases). Trimming took off 5 bases at V and 2 bases at J, with 11 bases between the two ends. The CDR3 consists of 14 residues. The germline V gene encodes CDR1 SGHTA and CDR2 FQGTGA. CDR3 sequence: CASSAGTSTDTQYF. The CDR3, as DNA: TGTGCCAGCAGCGCCGGGACTTCCACAGATACGCAGTATTTT.

Ten or more counts support this clonotype. The chain has TRBV29-1 and TRBJ2-1; 10 bases are a match to TRBD2. This CDR3 comprises 14 residues. From germline, CDR1 is SQVTM and CDR2 ANQGSEA. Trimming removed 5 bases from V and 8 bases from J; junction bases left unmatched: 9. The CDR3 nucleotides are TGCAGCGTTTTCCGGGGTAGCGGGGGGCATGAGCAGTTCTTC. It codes for CSVFRGSGGHEQFF.

This clonotype was observed many times. The chain is built from TRBV6-1 and TRBJ2-1, with 8 bases matching TRBD2. Germline assignment: CDR1 MNHNS and CDR2 SASEGT. CDR3 size: 17 residues. The J segment lost 5 bases and the V segment lost 0 bases, leaving 9 bases of the junction unmatched. CDR3 in amino acids: CASSEANRGGRDNEQFF. The CDR3 DNA reads as TGTGCCAGCAGTGAAGCGAATCGGGGGGGCAGGGACAATGAGCAGTTCTTC.

In this sample, this clonotype turned up many times. The chain carries TRBV10-3 and TRBJ2-7; 10 positions match TRBD2. This CDR3 has 14 residues. In germline, CDR1 is ENHRY, CDR2 SYGVKD. V lost 7 bases, J lost 4 bases, and 7 bases stayed unmatched. CDR3: CAIISASGSYEQYF. CDR3 coding DNA: TGTGCCATCATTTCGGCTAGCGGGAGTTACGAGCAGTACTTC.

This clonotype was seen many times. The CDR3 DNA reads as TGTGCCAGCAGCTCGTACAGAGTCGACGCCGAGCAGTACGTC. It specifies CASSSYRVDAEQYV. The chain is built from TRBV11-2 and TRBJ2-7; D call uncertain. V was shortened by 4 bases and J by 6 bases, with 16 bases between the two germline ends. The CDR3 runs 14 residues. Per the germline V gene, CDR1 is SGHAT and CDR2 is FQNNGV.

In this sample, this clonotype turned up a few times. The chain employs TRBV5-1 and TRBJ2-3; 8 bases match TRBD1. The J segment lost 1 base and the V segment lost 0 bases, leaving 4 bases of the junction unmatched. The CDR3 is 16 amino acids. Germline CDR1 reads SGHRS; CDR2 reads YFSETQ. This chain's CDR3 is CASSLGQGSRTDTQYF. In DNA, the CDR3 is TGCGCCAGCAGCTTGGGACAGGGGTCCCGCACAGATACGCAGTATTTT.